This T cell receptor (beta chain) was profiled in a study of shared clonotypes between healthy human individuals. TCRdb keeps only in-frame clones here, not all; method: immunoSEQ multiplex PCR. The profile shows 400,000 to 550,000 clones, 70% to 85% of them singletons. In this sample, this clone turned up a few times. There are 14 residues in the CDR3. V gave up 3 bases and J gave up 10 bases; unmatched junction bases: 9. Germline lookup yields CDR1 SGDLS and CDR2 YYNGEE. This chain connects TRBV9 to TRBJ1-1, with 10 bases fitting TRBD1. This TCR came from a woman in her forties in good health. Some clones in this sample may be carry-over from other donors' samples. Sequencing was carried out using PBMCs. The CDR3 DNA is TGTGCCAGCAGCGCAGGACAGGGGGTGATTGGAGCTTTCTTT. Translation gives CASSAGQGVIGAFF.